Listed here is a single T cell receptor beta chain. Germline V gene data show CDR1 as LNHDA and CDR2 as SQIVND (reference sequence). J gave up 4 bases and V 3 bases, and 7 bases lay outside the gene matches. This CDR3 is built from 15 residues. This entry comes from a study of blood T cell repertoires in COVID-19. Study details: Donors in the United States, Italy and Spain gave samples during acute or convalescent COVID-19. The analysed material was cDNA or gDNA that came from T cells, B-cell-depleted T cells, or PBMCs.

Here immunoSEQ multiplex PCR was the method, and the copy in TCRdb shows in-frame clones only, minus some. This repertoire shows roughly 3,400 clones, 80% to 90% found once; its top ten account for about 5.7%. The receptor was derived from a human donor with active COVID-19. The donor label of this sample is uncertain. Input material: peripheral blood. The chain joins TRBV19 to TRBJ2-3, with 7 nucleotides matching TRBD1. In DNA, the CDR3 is TGTGCCAGTAGTATTCGAGGACAGGTCCCAGATACGCAGTATTTT. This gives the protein CASSIRGQVPDTQYF.